A single sample gave rise to the 11 T cell receptor beta chains below, sequenced in a study of blood T cell repertoires in COVID-19. Repertoires were generated with immunoSEQ multiplex PCR, while TCRdb's copy carries only in-frame clones and drops some. The table records 390,000 or so clones, roughly 80% of them present only once. Sequencing was done on a sample of PBMCs or T cells enriched from blood (not recorded which). The source is a woman aged 45-60 years who had recovered from COVID-19.

This sequence joins TRBV7-9 and TRBJ1-1; the D gene is possibly TRBD1 (5 bases). With 1 base removed from V and 3 bases from J, the gap between germline ends came to 12 bases. The germline CDR1 and CDR2 sequences are SEHNR and FQNEAQ (reference sequence). The CDR3 consists of 15 residues. The CDR3 bases are TGTGCCAGCAGCTTAGGTGTCGGCAGGGACACTGAAGCTTTCTTT. This sequence encodes CASSLGVGRDTEAFF.

The chain couples TRBV4-1 to TRBJ1-4, with 11 bases fitting TRBD1. This CDR3 contains 17 residues. Germline lookup yields CDR1 MGHRA and CDR2 YSYEKL. V lost 0 bases and J lost 7; bases outside the gene matches: 7. CDR3 nucleotide sequence: TGCGCCAGCAGCCAAGAAAAAACCGGGACAGGGGGTGAAAAACTGTTTTTT. It encodes CASSQEKTGTGGEKLFF.

The chain is built from TRBV10-3 and TRBJ1-5; 7 nucleotides align to TRBD1. Germline values: CDR1 ENHRY, CDR2 SYGVKD. The V and J ends lost 6 bases and 0 bases, in that order; junction bases with no gene match: 5. The CDR3 extends over 15 amino acids. CDR3 sequence reads: CAIRGDSASNQPQHF. CDR3 DNA sequence: TGTGCCATCAGGGGGGACAGCGCTAGCAATCAGCCCCAGCATTTT.

This clone appeared a single time. V gene TRBV15 combines with J gene TRBJ1-5; no reliable D call. There are 13 residues in the CDR3. Germline V gene sequence: CDR1 LNHNV, CDR2 YYDKDF (reference sequence). The germline V and J ends were trimmed by 5 bases and 6 bases, with 11 bases remaining between them. This CDR3 is CATSPISGQPQHF. In DNA form, the CDR3 reads TGTGCCACCAGCCCTATCTCTGGTCAGCCCCAGCATTTT. Drawing the rest from reference TRBV15 and TRBJ1-5, the complete variable domain is DAMVIQNPRYQVTQFGKPVTLSCSQTLNHNVMYWYQQKSSQAPKLLFHYYDKDFNNEADTPDNFQSRRPNTSFCFLDIRSPGLGDTAMYLCATSPISGQPQHFGDGTRLSIL.

The V gene is TRBV12-3 or TRBV12-4, the J gene TRBJ1-3; D uncertain. The CDR3 contains 12 residues. V lost 6 bases, J lost 4 bases, and 7 bases lay in between. The CDR3 DNA reads TGTGCCAGCAGCCCTAACGGAAACACCATATATTTT. As protein: CASSPNGNTIYF.

This chain connects TRBV3-1 (or the pseudogene TRBV3-2) to TRBJ2-7; TRBD1 is a possible D gene (6 bases). Germline loops: CDR1 LGHDT, CDR2 YNNKEL (reference sequence). V lost 0 bases and J 4 bases, leaving 10 bases between the germline ends. CDR3 size: 14 residues. This CDR3 is CASSQEVRGYEQYF. The DNA for the CDR3 is TGTGCCAGCAGCCAAGAGGTCAGGGGATACGAGCAGTACTTC.

This clone was recorded only once. The chain recombines TRBV15 with TRBJ1-4; no clear D gene. The germline gives CDR1 LNHNV, CDR2 YYDKDF (reference sequence). The CDR3 is made up of 16 amino acids. V lost 0 bases and J lost 4, with 12 bases in between. Here the CDR3 DNA reads TGTGCCACCAGCAGAGATCACAGTGGGCTTAATGAAAAACTGTTTTTT. Its protein is CATSRDHSGLNEKLFF. Full variable domain (outside the CDR3, taken from reference TRBV15 and TRBJ1-4): DAMVIQNPRYQVTQFGKPVTLSCSQTLNHNVMYWYQQKSSQAPKLLFHYYDKDFNNEADTPDNFQSRRPNTSFCFLDIRSPGLGDTAMYLCATSRDHSGLNEKLFFGSGTQLSVL.

CDR3 amino acids: CASSLGDRGSEQFF. In nucleotides, the CDR3 is TGTGCCAGCAGCTTAGGAGACAGGGGGAGCGAGCAGTTCTTC. This chain joins TRBV7-2 and TRBJ2-1, with 9 bases that match TRBD1. This CDR3 is built from 14 residues. The trim removed 1 base at V and 10 bases at J, leaving 5 bases unmatched. The germline V gene encodes CDR1 SGHTA and CDR2 FQGNSA.

This chain links TRBV15 with TRBJ1-4, with a possible D match to TRBD1 (5 bases). Germline CDR1 reads LNHNV; CDR2 reads YYDKDF (reference sequence). V lost 5 bases to trimming and J lost 3 bases, with 10 bases between them. The CDR3 runs 14 residues. The CDR3 protein is CATSHRGSNEKLFF. The CDR3 DNA reads TGTGCCACCAGCCATAGGGGATCTAATGAAAAACTGTTTTTT.

The V gene is TRBV2, the J gene TRBJ1-4, with D perhaps matching TRBD1 (5 bases). This CDR3 has 15 residues. Germline V gene data show CDR1 as SNHLY and CDR2 as FYNNEI. Trimming removed 6 bases from V and 4 bases from J, with 15 bases in between. The CDR3 reads CASSQARGFNEKLFF. The DNA of the CDR3 is TGTGCCAGCAGCCAAGCAAGGGGTTTTAATGAAAAACTGTTTTTT.

The chain uses TRBV18 and TRBJ2-1, with 12 bases fitting TRBD2. This CDR3 region has 17 residues. J lost 7 bases, V lost 6 bases, and 13 bases had no gene match. Germline lookup yields CDR1 KGHSH and CDR2 LQKENI. Here the CDR3 DNA reads TGTGCCAGCTCCCGACTAGCGGGAGCAGTCATAGGGAATGAGCAGTTCTTC. It encodes CASSRLAGAVIGNEQFF.